This T cell receptor (beta chain) was found in a study of cytomegalovirus exposure and HLA in healthy donors. Sequenced by immunoSEQ multiplex PCR; TCRdb stores in-frame clones only, minus some. The profile shows about 280,000 clones, more than 75% of them singletons. Study observations and caveats: Rare TCR sequences predominated, though certain public TCRs were found in many donors. Some TCR beta chains (roughly 150 of them) were listed as cytomegalovirus-associated.

This CDR3 contains 16 residues. Germline CDR1 is SGHRS and CDR2 is YFSETQ. The V and J ends lost 5 bases and 5 bases, in that order; junction bases with no gene match: 12. As regards this clone: The antigen remains undetermined.

The sample taken for sequencing was PBMCs. This sequence joins TRBV5-1 and TRBJ2-1; 8 bases align to TRBD1. The receptor was derived from a woman aged 18-35 years in good health and CMV-seronegative. In DNA form, the CDR3 reads TGCGCCAGCAGACATGGGACAGGCCCTCGAAACAATGAGCAGTTCTTC. It translates to CASRHGTGPRNNEQFF.